This entry concerns a single T cell receptor (beta chain). The target of this receptor is not known. Base qualities are not at hand, and no much larger clone is one base apart. This record belongs to a study of blood T cell repertoires in COVID-19 (TCRdb year 2020). With respect to the entire study: Samples from collaborators originated in the United States, Italy and Spain and spanned both the acute and convalescent phases of COVID-19. The dataset comprised deeply sampled blood TCRbeta repertoires from subjects exposed to, actively infected with, or recovered from COVID-19. The material from the prospective study consisted of cDNA or gDNA derived from T cells, B-cell-depleted T cells, or PBMCs. Sample metadata almost always included a de-identified subject ID, COVID-19 status, age in years and sex. Where available, HLA class I and class II types were obtained from metadata supplied by the sample provider rather than from assay-based typing. The repertoires were released in a freely available public database meant as a resource for research on the immune response to SARS-CoV-2. Samples were obtained from the ongoing ImmuneRACE study (first 160 participants) and from 950 to 1,500 subjects provided by 6 global collaborators. General findings and caveats noted by the study authors: How much clinical and demographic metadata was included differed by source and by participant, and the metadata was provided uncurated.

The collaborating institutions used their own protocols to collect whole blood in K2EDTA tubes. For TCRbeta analysis, collaborator samples were shipped as frozen whole blood, as isolated PBMCs, or as DNA extracted from either sample type. TCRbeta CDR3 regions were amplified from genomic DNA by means of the immunoSEQ Assay, a bias-controlled multiplex PCR. Concerning the study's data processing: The number of nucleated cells in each sample was estimated by amplification of reference gene primers within the assay. To quantify the absolute abundance of each unique TCRbeta CDR3 rearrangement, sequence reads were collapsed and filtered. For each sample, productive Simpson clonality was calculated as the square root of Simpson's diversity index across productive rearrangements. In TCRdb, the immuneACCESS table is reduced to in-frame sequences with V and J assigned. These tables do not hold every clone; where another copy was compared, an unresolved V gene accounts for under half, and the others remain unexplained. That table supplies the V and J calls and clone size; D and trimming were determined from the DNA. The sample table lists 90,000 to 120,000 clones, around four fifths of them with a count of one. Together, the top ten hold more than 4% of the sample.

The CDR3 sequence holds 18 residues, the cysteine and phenylalanine included. This entry keeps only the CDR3 DNA: 54 bases, framed from base 1. V gives up 1 base and J gives up 2 bases, and the segment between their germline ends measures 18 bases. According to the germline V gene (reference sequence), CDR1 reads LGHDT and CDR2 reads YNNKEL. Sequenced material: peripheral blood. The rearranged chain carries TRBV3-1 (or the pseudogene TRBV3-2) and TRBJ1-5, with a weak D call of TRBD1 (6 bases match). This clonotype originated in a man in his 70s with acute or convalescent COVID-19. The DNA sequence reads TGTGCCAGCAGCCAAGTAAGCCCCAGGGGCATCGGCAATCAGCCCCAGCATTTT. Its translation reads: CASSQVSPRGIGNQPQHF.